The 15 T cell receptor beta chains reported below all come from one sample, sequenced in a study of blood T cells in healthy people across ages. Combining a sample-barcoded 5' primer with a J-beta primer mix, a second PCR ran for roughly 7 to 11 cycles. Using its own MiXCR run on the 5' RACE reads, TCRdb lists one record per CDR3 protein. Seen here are about 1 million distinct CDR3 sequences, 20% to 25% observed once, and the top ten hold around 0.75%. These data also featured in a second study, about T cells of mothers and their children.

The sequenced material came from blood. Receptors originate from a girl aged 2-9 years in good health.

There are a few counts of this clonotype. Here the CDR3 reads CASSLRGFLQETQYF. DNA for the CDR3: TGTGCCAGCAGCTTGCGCGGGTTCCTCCAGGAGACCCAGTACTTC. The chain joins TRBV5-6 to TRBJ2-5; D perhaps matches TRBD2 (5 bases). The CDR3 totals 15 residues. Trimming took off 1 base at V and 5 bases at J, with 15 bases between the two ends. The germline V gene has CDR1 SGHDT and CDR2 YYEEEE. The full variable domain, in which reference TRBV5-6 and TRBJ2-5 provide the parts outside the CDR3, is DAGVTQSPTHLIKTRGQQVTLRCSPKSGHDTVSWYQQALGQGPQFIFQYYEEEERQRGNFPDRFSGHQFPNYSSELNVNALLLGDSALYLCASSLRGFLQETQYFGPGTRLLVL.

The rearrangement links TRBV7-3 to TRBJ1-2, with D possibly being TRBD1 (5 bases). Germline V gene data show CDR1 as SGHTA and CDR2 as FQGTGA. Between the trimmed V and J ends, which lost 5 bases and 8 bases, there was a span of 15 bases. The CDR3 contains 13 residues. CDR3 sequence reads: CASSPLQGYGYTF. The CDR3, as DNA: TGTGCCAGCAGCCCCCTTCAGGGATACGGCTACACCTTC.

This rearrangement joins TRBV24-1 to TRBJ2-5; 8 bases are shared with TRBD1. After removal of 4 bases from V and 5 bases from J, the junction contained 5 bases not matched to a gene. Germline assignment: CDR1 KGHDR and CDR2 SFDVKD. The CDR3 has 14 residues. The CDR3 here is CATSDRTGIETQYF. The CDR3 bases are TGTGCCACCAGTGACCGGACAGGGATCGAGACCCAGTACTTC.

Points on this clonotype: One junction end does not reproduce the germline sequence, and a read error may be involved. This chain uses TRBV6-2 or TRBV6-3 with TRBJ2-1, with D possibly matching TRBD2 (5 bases). The CDR3 extends over 17 amino acids. Germline V gene data show CDR1 as MNHEY and CDR2 as SVGEGT. CDR3 DNA sequence: TGCGCCAGCAGTCTATTCTCCGCGGGCAGCGTCTACAATGAGCAGTTCTTC. Its translation is CASSLFSAGSVYNEQFF.

This clonotype has only a few counts. The chain carries TRBV7-3 and TRBJ2-4, with D perhaps matching TRBD2 (5 bases). This CDR3 spans 13 amino acids. CDR1 is SGHTA and CDR2 is FQGTGA in the germline V gene. With 3 bases removed from V and 9 bases from J, the gap between germline ends came to 12 bases. The CDR3 bases are TGTGCCAGCAGCTTGCGGTTTGGGAGCATTCAGTACTTC. Translated, it gives CASSLRFGSIQYF.

This clonotype was counted many times. V gene TRBV6-2 or TRBV6-3 combines with J gene TRBJ2-7; no clear D gene. Germline V gene sequence: CDR1 MNHEY, CDR2 SVGEGT. V dropped 2 bases and J dropped 2 bases, with 1 base sitting between them. CDR3 size: 11 residues. The CDR3 is CASSYAYEQYF. CDR3 bases: TGTGCCAGCAGTTACGCCTACGAGCAGTACTTC.

This clonotype was found a few times. The chain uses TRBV20-1 and TRBJ2-5; 10 nucleotides match TRBD1. With V trimmed by 5 bases and J by 7 bases, 10 bases remained unmatched. Germline CDR1 and CDR2: DFQATT and SNEGSKA (reference sequence). The CDR3 spans 14 residues. The CDR3 nucleotides read TGCAGTGCTGGATCAGACAGGGGGCAGGCGACCCAGTACTTC. Residues: CSAGSDRGQATQYF.

The rearrangement uses TRBV5-6 and TRBJ2-1; tentative D call: TRBD2 (6 bases). Germline CDR1 and CDR2: SGHDT and YYEEEE. The length of the CDR3 is 13 residues. Trimming took off 4 bases at V and 15 bases at J, with 20 bases between the two ends. In nucleotides, the CDR3 is TGTGCCAGCAGCCGGGACTTCCCCGGTGTGCGGTTCTTC. Protein sequence: CASSRDFPGVRFF.

This clonotype was seen a few times. The junction shows a germline mismatch at one end, possibly a read error. This chain joins TRBV4-1 and TRBJ2-5; weak D call: TRBD2 (5 bases). CDR3 size: 14 residues. Germline V gene sequence: CDR1 MGHRA, CDR2 YSYEKL. This chain's CDR3 is CASSKDGVWETQYF. The CDR3 DNA is TGCGCCAGCAGCAAAGACGGGGTTTGGGAGACCCAGTACTTC.

This chain uses TRBV11-3 with TRBJ2-3; the match to TRBD1 covers 9 bases. The V segment lost 4 bases and the J segment 3 bases; nucleotides outside the gene matches: 5. Per germline, CDR1 SGHNT and CDR2 YENEEA. This CDR3 is built from 15 residues. The CDR3 DNA follows: TGTGCCAGCAGCTCGACAGGGGGGGGAACAGATACGCAGTATTTT. Protein: CASSSTGGGTDTQYF.

This clonotype was counted between two and nine times. The chain uses TRBV11-2 and TRBJ2-1; D might be TRBD2 (7 bases). The germline CDR1 and CDR2 sequences are SGHAT and FQNNGV. The V and J ends lost 5 bases and 8 bases respectively, with 22 bases between them. The CDR3 extends over 16 amino acids. DNA of the CDR3: TGTGCCAGCAGCCCCTCCCGCGGGGGCCGCAGGTATGAGCAGTTCTTC. It codes for CASSPSRGGRRYEQFF.

This clonotype has just a few counts. The genes are TRBV13 and TRBJ2-7, with a weak D call TRBD2 (6 bases). Germline V gene sequence: CDR1 PRHDT, CDR2 FYEKMQ (reference sequence). V lost 5 bases to trimming and J lost 5 bases, with 16 bases between them. The CDR3 consists of 14 residues. The CDR3 coding sequence is TGTGCCAGCAGCGAGGGGAGGATGCCTCACGAGCAGTACTTC. Its translation is CASSEGRMPHEQYF.

This clonotype was seen a handful of times. The V call is TRBV20-1, the J call TRBJ2-7; D unresolved. Germline loops: CDR1 DFQATT, CDR2 SNEGSKA (reference sequence). The germline V and J ends were trimmed by 4 bases and 4 bases, with 17 bases remaining between them. The CDR3 loop spans 14 amino acids. The CDR3: CSAIDHNRSYEQYF. Written as DNA, the CDR3 is TGCAGTGCTATCGACCACAACCGATCATACGAGCAGTACTTC.

The chain has TRBV24-1 and TRBJ2-5; D is undetermined. The J call is in doubt because the DNA end fits TRBJ2-1 better. The CDR3 extends over 12 amino acids. From germline, CDR1 is KGHDR and CDR2 SFDVKD. The CDR3 here is CATSRFGNEQFF. The CDR3, as DNA: TGTGCCACCAGTAGGTTCGGCAATGAGCAGTTCTTC.

This clonotype occurred many times. The chain employs TRBV11-2 and TRBJ2-5, with TRBD2 matching 7 bases. Per the germline V gene, CDR1 is SGHAT and CDR2 is FQNNGV. This CDR3 is built from 16 residues. Trimming cost V 6 bases and J 5 bases; bases outside gene matches: 15. For the CDR3, the DNA is TGTGCCAGCAGTCCCGGGGAGGGCCGGCGGTGGGAGACCCAGTACTTC. It is translated as CASSPGEGRRWETQYF.